This T cell receptor beta chain was documented in a study of T cells in Graves' hyperthyroidism and ophthalmopathy. Overall study results and limits: Median prediction lead before ophthalmopathy onset was six to eight months with the model.

Germline V lookup: CDR1 LNHDA, CDR2 SQIVND (reference sequence). The J segment lost 3 bases and the V segment lost 4 bases, leaving 16 bases of the junction unmatched. This CDR3 contains 18 residues. This clonotype was detected ten times or more. Antigen: not known. The CDR3 regions of TCR beta were amplified from RNA transcripts. Using the HTBI primer set, a first-round RT-PCR was run on the TCR CDR3. TCRdb passed the multiplex PCR reads through MiXCR, listing each CDR3 protein once. The table includes under 500,000 distinct CDR3 sequences, over 11% detected once. Patients having uncontrolled infection, another autoimmune disease, pregnancy or lactation were not included.

Sequenced material: blood. The TCR comes from a man aged 45 to 65 with Graves' ophthalmopathy. The genes are TRBV19 and TRBJ2-7; 9 positions match TRBD2. CDR3 coding DNA: TGTGCCAGTAGTAGAAGCACTAGCGGGCTCGACGTCTTCTACGAGCAGTACTTC. This translates into CASSRSTSGLDVFYEQYF.